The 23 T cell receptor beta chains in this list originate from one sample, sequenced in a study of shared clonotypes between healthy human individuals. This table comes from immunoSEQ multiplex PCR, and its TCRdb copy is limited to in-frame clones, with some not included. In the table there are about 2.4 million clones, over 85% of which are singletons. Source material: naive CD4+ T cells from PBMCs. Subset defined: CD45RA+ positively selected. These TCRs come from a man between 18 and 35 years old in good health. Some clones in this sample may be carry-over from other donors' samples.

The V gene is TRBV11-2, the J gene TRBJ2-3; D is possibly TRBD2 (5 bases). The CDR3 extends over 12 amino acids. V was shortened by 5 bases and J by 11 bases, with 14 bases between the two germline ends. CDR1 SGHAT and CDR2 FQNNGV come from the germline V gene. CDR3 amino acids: CASSRYEGRQYF. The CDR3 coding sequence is TGTGCCAGCAGCCGTTACGAGGGCAGGCAGTATTTT.

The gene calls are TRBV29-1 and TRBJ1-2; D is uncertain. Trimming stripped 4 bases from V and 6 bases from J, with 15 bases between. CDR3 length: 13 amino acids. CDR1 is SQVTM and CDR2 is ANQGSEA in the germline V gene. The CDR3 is CSVGAPLSDGYTF. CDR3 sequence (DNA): TGCAGCGTTGGGGCGCCCTTGAGTGATGGCTACACCTTC.

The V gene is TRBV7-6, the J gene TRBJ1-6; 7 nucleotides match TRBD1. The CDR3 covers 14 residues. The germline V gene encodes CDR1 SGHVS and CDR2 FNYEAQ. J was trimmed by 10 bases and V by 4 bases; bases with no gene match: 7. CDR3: CASSSTGWDSPLHF. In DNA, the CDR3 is TGTGCCAGCAGCTCGACAGGGTGGGACTCACCCCTCCACTTT.

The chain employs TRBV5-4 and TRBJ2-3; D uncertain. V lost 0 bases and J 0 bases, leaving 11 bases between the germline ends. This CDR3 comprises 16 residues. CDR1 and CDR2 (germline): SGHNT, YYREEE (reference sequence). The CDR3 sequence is CASSLVQALSTDTQYF. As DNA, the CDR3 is TGTGCCAGCAGCTTGGTCCAGGCCTTAAGCACAGATACGCAGTATTTT.

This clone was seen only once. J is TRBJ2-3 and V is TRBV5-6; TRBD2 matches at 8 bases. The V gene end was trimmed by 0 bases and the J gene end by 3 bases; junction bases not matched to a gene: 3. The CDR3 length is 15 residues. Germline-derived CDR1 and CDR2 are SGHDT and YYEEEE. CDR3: CASSLELAATDTQYF. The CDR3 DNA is TGTGCCAGCAGCTTGGAACTAGCGGCTACAGATACGCAGTATTTT. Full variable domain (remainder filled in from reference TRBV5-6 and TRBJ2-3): DAGVTQSPTHLIKTRGQQVTLRCSPKSGHDTVSWYQQALGQGPQFIFQYYEEEERQRGNFPDRFSGHQFPNYSSELNVNALLLGDSALYLCASSLELAATDTQYFGPGTRLTVL.

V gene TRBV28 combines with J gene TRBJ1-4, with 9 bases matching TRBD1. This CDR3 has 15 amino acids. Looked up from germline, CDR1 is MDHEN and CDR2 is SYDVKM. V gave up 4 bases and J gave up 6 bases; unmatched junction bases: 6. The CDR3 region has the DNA TGTGCCAGCAGTTGGGTGACAGGGGGAGATGAAAAACTGTTTTTT. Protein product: CASSWVTGGDEKLFF.

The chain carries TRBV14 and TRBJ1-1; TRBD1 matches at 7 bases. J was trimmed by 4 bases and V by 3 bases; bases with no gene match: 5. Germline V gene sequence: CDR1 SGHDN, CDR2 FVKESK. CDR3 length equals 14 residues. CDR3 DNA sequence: TGTGCCAGCAGCCATCCCGGGACAGTCACTGAAGCTTTCTTT. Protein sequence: CASSHPGTVTEAFF.

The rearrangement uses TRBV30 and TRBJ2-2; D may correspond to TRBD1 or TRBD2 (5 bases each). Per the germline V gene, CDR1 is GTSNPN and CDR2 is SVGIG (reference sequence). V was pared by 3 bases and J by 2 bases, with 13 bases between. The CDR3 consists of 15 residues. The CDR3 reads CAWRAGTLNTGELFF. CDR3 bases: TGTGCCTGGAGGGCCGGGACCCTAAACACCGGGGAGCTGTTTTTT.

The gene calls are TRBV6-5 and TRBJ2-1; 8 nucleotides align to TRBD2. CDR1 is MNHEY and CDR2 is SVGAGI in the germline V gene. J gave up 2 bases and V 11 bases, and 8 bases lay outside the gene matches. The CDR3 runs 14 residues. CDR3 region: CASYPAGAYNEQFF. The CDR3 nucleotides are TGTGCCTCCTACCCAGCGGGGGCCTACAATGAGCAGTTCTTC.

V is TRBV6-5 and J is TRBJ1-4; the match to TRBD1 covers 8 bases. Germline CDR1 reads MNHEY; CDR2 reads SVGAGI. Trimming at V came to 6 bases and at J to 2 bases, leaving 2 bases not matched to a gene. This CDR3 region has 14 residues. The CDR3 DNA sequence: TGTGCCAGCAGACCAGGGGGCACTAATGAAAAACTGTTTTTT. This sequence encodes CASRPGGTNEKLFF.

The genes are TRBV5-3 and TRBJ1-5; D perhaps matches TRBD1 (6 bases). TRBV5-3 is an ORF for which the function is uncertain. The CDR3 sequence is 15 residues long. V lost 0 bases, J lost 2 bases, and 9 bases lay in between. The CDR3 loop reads CARSLGQEGNQPQHF. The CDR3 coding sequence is TGTGCCAGAAGCTTGGGACAGGAGGGCAATCAGCCCCAGCATTTT.

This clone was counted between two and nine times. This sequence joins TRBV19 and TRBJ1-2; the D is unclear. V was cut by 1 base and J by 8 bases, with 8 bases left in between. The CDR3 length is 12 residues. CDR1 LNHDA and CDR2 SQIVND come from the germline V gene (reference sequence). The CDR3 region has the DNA TGTGCCAGTAGTATAGCTTCTGGGGGCTACACCTTC. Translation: CASSIASGGYTF.

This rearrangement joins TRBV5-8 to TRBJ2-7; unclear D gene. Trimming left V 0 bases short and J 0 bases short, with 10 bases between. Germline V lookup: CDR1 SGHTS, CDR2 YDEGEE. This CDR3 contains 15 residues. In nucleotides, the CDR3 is TGTGCCAGCAGCTTGGGCGCGGAGCTCTCCTACGAGCAGTACTTC. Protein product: CASSLGAELSYEQYF. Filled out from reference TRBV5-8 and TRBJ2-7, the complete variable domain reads EAGVTQSPTHLIKTRGQQATLRCSPISGHTSVYWYQQALGLGLQFLLWYDEGEERNRGNFPPRFSGRQFPNYSSELNVNALELEDSALYLCASSLGAELSYEQYFGPGTRLTVT.

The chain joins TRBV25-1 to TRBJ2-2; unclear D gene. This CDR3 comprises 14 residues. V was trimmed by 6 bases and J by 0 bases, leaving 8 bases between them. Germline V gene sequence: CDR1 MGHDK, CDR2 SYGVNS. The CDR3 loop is CASSDRPNTGELFF. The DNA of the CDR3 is TGTGCCAGCAGCGATCGTCCGAACACCGGGGAGCTGTTTTTT.

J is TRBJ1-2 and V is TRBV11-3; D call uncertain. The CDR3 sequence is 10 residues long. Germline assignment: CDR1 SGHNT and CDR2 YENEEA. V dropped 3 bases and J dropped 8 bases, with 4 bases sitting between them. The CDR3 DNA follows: TGTGCCAGCAGCTTGGGGGGCTACACCTTC. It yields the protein CASSLGGYTF.

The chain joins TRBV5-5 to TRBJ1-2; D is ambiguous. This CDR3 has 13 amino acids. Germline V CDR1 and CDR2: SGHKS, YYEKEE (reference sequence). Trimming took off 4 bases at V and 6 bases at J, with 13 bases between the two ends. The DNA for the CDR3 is TGTGCCAGCAGCGTGGTTATCGAGGATGGCTACACCTTC. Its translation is CASSVVIEDGYTF.

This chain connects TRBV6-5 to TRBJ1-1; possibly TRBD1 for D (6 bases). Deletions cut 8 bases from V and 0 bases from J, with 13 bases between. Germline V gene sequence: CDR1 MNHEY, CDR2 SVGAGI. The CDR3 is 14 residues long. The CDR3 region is CASLSGGMNTEAFF. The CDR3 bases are TGTGCCAGCCTCTCTGGGGGCATGAACACTGAAGCTTTCTTT.

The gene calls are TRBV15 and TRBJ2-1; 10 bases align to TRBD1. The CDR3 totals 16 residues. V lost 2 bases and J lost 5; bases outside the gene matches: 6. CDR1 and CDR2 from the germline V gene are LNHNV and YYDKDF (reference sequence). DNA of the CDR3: TGTGCCACCAGCAGATCACTCGGGACAGGGGACAATGAGCAGTTCTTC. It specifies CATSRSLGTGDNEQFF.

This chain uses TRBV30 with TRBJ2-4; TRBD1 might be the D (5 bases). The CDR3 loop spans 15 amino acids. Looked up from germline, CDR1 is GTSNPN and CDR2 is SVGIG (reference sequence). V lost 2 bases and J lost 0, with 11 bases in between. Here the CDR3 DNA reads TGTGCCTGGAGTCGCCAGGGAATAGCCAAAAACATTCAGTACTTC. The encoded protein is CAWSRQGIAKNIQYF.

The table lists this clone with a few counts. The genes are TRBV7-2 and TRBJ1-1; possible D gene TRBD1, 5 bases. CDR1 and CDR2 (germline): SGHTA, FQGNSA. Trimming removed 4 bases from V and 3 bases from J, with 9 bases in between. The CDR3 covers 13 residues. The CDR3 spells CASSSWGYTEAFF. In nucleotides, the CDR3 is TGTGCCAGCAGCTCTTGGGGGTACACTGAAGCTTTCTTT.

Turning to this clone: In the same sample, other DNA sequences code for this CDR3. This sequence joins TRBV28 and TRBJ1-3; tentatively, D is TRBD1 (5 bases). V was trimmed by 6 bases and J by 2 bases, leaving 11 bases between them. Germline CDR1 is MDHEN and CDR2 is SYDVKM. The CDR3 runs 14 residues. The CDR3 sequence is CASSPPGPGNTIYF. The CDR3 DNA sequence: TGTGCCAGCAGCCCTCCAGGGCCTGGAAACACCATATATTTT.

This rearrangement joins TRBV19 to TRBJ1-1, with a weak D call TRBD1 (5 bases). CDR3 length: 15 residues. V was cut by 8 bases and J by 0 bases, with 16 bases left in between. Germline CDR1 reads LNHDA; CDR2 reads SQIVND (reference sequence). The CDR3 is CASWGPGTLNTEAFF. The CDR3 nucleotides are TGTGCCAGTTGGGGACCGGGAACTTTGAACACTGAAGCTTTCTTT. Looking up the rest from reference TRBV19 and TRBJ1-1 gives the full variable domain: DGGITQSPKYLFRKEGQNVTLSCEQNLNHDAMYWYRQDPGQGLRLIYYSQIVNDFQKGDIAEGYSVSREKKESFPLTVTSAQKNPTAFYLCASWGPGTLNTEAFFGQGTRLTVV.

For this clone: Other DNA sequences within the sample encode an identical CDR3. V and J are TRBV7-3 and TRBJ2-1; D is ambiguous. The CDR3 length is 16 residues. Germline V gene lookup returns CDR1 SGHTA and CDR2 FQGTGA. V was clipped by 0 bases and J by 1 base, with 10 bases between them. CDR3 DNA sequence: TGTGCCAGCAGCTTAACGAGTGGTCGATCCTACAATGAGCAGTTCTTC. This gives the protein CASSLTSGRSYNEQFF.